This T cell receptor beta chain is from a study of blood T cell repertoires in COVID-19. As handled by the study authors: Amplification of reference gene primers provided the estimated nucleated cell counts. Data came from immunoSEQ multiplex PCR; TCRdb stores just in-frame clones and leaves some out. V and J calls and clone size come straight from that table; D and trimming were deduced from the DNA. Among approximately 150,000 clones listed, about nine tenths were seen once. Per the germline V gene, CDR1 is SGHAT and CDR2 is FQNNGV. The CDR3 totals 18 residues. V dropped 4 bases and J dropped 5; count of bases not matched to a gene: 18.

The sample consisted of peripheral blood. This sequence originates from a woman between 45 and 65 years old with acute or convalescent COVID-19. The chain employs TRBV11-2 and TRBJ1-1, with 8 bases that match TRBD1. Written as DNA, the CDR3 is TGTGCCAGCAGCTCTATTACCAGTCCCGGGACAGGAGGAACTGAAGCTTTCTTT. It codes for CASSSITSPGTGGTEAFF.